These T cell receptor beta chains were read from a single sample in a study of T cell responses to AZD1222 COVID-19 vaccine. This table comes from immunoSEQ multiplex PCR, and its TCRdb copy is limited to in-frame clones, with some not included. Found here are about 150,000 clones, 75% to 90% of them singletons; the top ten hold just over 9%. This material consisted of peripheral blood, taken 28 days after the second AZD1222 dose. The source of these receptors is an adult who received the AZD1222 COVID-19 vaccine. Each CDR3 is given with its conserved first and last residue. The D gene is left open where the match is weak. Clone size is not always given. Where it is, it says once, few, many or a class for expanded clones.

v_call,d_call,j_call,clone_size,cdr3_nt,cdr3_aa
TRBV28,TRBD1,TRBJ2-4,.,TGTGCCAGCAGGGAACAGGGGCCTGCCAAAAACATTCAGTACTTC,CASREQGPAKNIQYF
TRBV19,TRBD1,TRBJ1-2,.,TGTGCCAGTACCAGATCCGACAGGGTCGCCTATGGCTACACCTTC,CASTRSDRVAYGYTF
TRBV27,.,TRBJ2-7,.,TGTGCCAGCAGTTTAAAGCCTCTAACCTACGAGCAGTACTTC,CASSLKPLTYEQYF
TRBV2,TRBD2,TRBJ2-1,.,TGTGCCAGCAGTCCCGCCACGGGGGGGCAAGGGCAGTTCTTC,CASSPATGGQGQFF
TRBV21-1,.,TRBJ1-5,.,TGTGCCAGCAGCAAAGATGCCCTAATGGGGGATCAGCCCCAGCATTTT,CASSKDALMGDQPQHF
TRBV4-3,TRBD1,TRBJ2-6,.,TGCGCCAGCAGCCGTGGACAGGGGGTCTTTACTGGGGCCAACGTCCTGACTTTC,CASSRGQGVFTGANVLTF
TRBV6-5,.,TRBJ1-1,.,TGTGCCAGCAAGAACCGGGACATCTCTGAAGCTTTCTTT,CASKNRDISEAFF
TRBV19,.,TRBJ1-2,.,TGTGCCAGTAGTATAGATGGGGGCGCCGGCTATGGCTACACCTTC,CASSIDGGAGYGYTF
TRBV14,.,TRBJ2-7,.,TGTGCCAGCAGCCAAGGGTGGTCGGGTAACAAGTACTTC,CASSQGWSGNKYF
TRBV15,.,TRBJ2-7,few,TGTGCCACCAGCGACCGGGTACGATTTTACGAGCAGTACTTC,CATSDRVRFYEQYF
TRBV28,TRBD1,TRBJ1-5,.,TGTGCCAGCAGTCTGGCCCAACAGGGGTCCCTGCCCCAGCATTTT,CASSLAQQGSLPQHF
TRBV30,.,TRBJ2-1,.,TGTGCCTGGTCCAGGAGCCGAAATGAGCAGTTCTTC,CAWSRSRNEQFF
TRBV18,.,TRBJ2-6,.,TGTGCCAGCTCACCAAACTTGGTCTCTGGGGCCAACGTCCTGACTTTC,CASSPNLVSGANVLTF
TRBV7-9,.,TRBJ2-7,.,TGTGCCAGCAGCTCTTCGGGACCCTACTACGAGCAGTACTTC,CASSSSGPYYEQYF
TRBV19,TRBD2,TRBJ2-7,.,TGTGCCAGTAGTATCGGGGCTAGCGGGAGCTACGAGCAGTACTTC,CASSIGASGSYEQYF
TRBV28,.,TRBJ1-2,.,TGTGCCAGCAATGGAGCCAGGAGCATCTATGGCTACACCTTC,CASNGARSIYGYTF
TRBV5-1,.,TRBJ1-2,.,TGCGCCAGCAGGGACACCAACTATGGCTACACCTTC,CASRDTNYGYTF
TRBV7-8,TRBD1,TRBJ2-7,.,TGTGCCAGCAGCTACCAGGGGGCTGTGCAGTACTTC,CASSYQGAVQYF
TRBV7-2,.,TRBJ2-7,.,TGTGCCAGCAGCCAAGGCGAGCAGTACTTC,CASSQGEQYF
TRBV5-4,.,TRBJ1-4,.,TGTGCCAGCAGCCCGAAGGCGGGGTCTAATGAAAAACTGTTTTTT,CASSPKAGSNEKLFF
TRBV19,TRBD1,TRBJ1-2,.,TGTGCCAGTAGTATTTTGACAGGGCCTCAAGTCTATGGCTACACCTTC,CASSILTGPQVYGYTF
TRBV5-8,TRBD1,TRBJ2-1,.,TGTGCCAGCCCCTCCGGGACAGTCTACAATGAGCAGTTCTTC,CASPSGTVYNEQFF
TRBV15,.,TRBJ1-4,.,TGTGCCACCAGCAGAGATCGGAGGGGAGGGGAAAAACTGTTTTTT,CATSRDRRGGEKLFF
TRBV7-3,.,TRBJ2-5,.,TGTGCCAGCAGCCCTCGGGGCGGGGTTCAAGAGACCCAGTACTTC,CASSPRGGVQETQYF